This T cell receptor beta chain was identified in a study of cytomegalovirus exposure and HLA in healthy donors. The donors were part of the approximately 120-subject validation cohort, which stood apart from the 666-subject first cohort. Germline CDR1 is SGDLS and CDR2 is YYNGEE. CDR3 size: 13 residues. Trimming took off 0 bases at V and 8 bases at J, with 11 bases between the two ends. The method was immunoSEQ multiplex PCR; TCRdb's version includes in-frame clones alone and lacks a portion of them. This table has about 240,000 clones, around 87% appearing once. Points on this clone: Its specificity is not known.

Regarding the study as a whole: Listed as cytomegalovirus-associated were 164 TCR beta chains. Most TCR sequences were seen very rarely across donors, but some public TCRs occurred in many.

The V call is TRBV9, the J call TRBJ1-2; D might be TRBD1 (5 bases). Source material: PBMCs. This receptor was taken from a woman aged 25 to 39 in good health and CMV-seropositive. The CDR3 coding sequence is TGTGCCAGCAGCGTAGTAGAAGGGGCCGGCTACACCTTC. Residues: CASSVVEGAGYTF.